This is a list of T cell receptor beta chains from one sample in a study of post-analysis software for immune sequencing data. TCRdb used MiXCR to reprocess the PCR reads, holding one entry per CDR3 protein. This table has about 540,000 distinct CDR3 sequences, around 34% appearing once. The sequenced sample consisted of blood. The receptors shown here come from a girl under 18 with multiple sclerosis. CDR3s include the opening cysteine and the closing phenylalanine or tryptophan. Fields, in order: D gene, J gene, V gene, clone size, CDR3 protein, CDR3 DNA. A D gene is named only where the DNA matches it firmly. Some rows mark clone size as missing; the rest say once, few, many or name a class of expanded clone.

d_gene: -
j_gene: TRBJ2-3
v_gene: TRBV15
abundance: few
CDR3aa: CATSRDRPPSDTQYF
CDR3nt: TGTGCCACCAGCAGAGATCGCCCGCCGTCAGATACGCAGTATTTT

d_gene: -
j_gene: TRBJ1-5
v_gene: TRBV20-1
abundance: few
CDR3aa: CSARPRRSVGQPQHF
CDR3nt: TGCAGTGCTAGACCCCGACGATCGGTAGGGCAGCCCCAGCATTTT

d_gene: -
j_gene: TRBJ2-3
v_gene: TRBV3-1
abundance: -
CDR3aa: CASSQERPTLPSDTQYF
CDR3nt: TGTGCCAGCAGCCAAGAGCGCCCGACTCTCCCTTCAGATACGCAGTATTTT

d_gene: TRBD1
j_gene: TRBJ2-3
v_gene: TRBV11-2
abundance: few
CDR3aa: CASSLLDRAGSDTQYF
CDR3nt: TGTGCCAGCAGCCTTCTCGACAGGGCGGGTTCAGATACGCAGTATTTT

d_gene: -
j_gene: TRBJ1-4
v_gene: TRBV29-1
abundance: few
CDR3aa: CSVNSGEKLFF
CDR3nt: TGCAGCGTTAACTCTGGTGAAAAACTGTTTTTT

d_gene: -
j_gene: TRBJ1-6
v_gene: TRBV5-1
abundance: few
CDR3aa: CASSAGTLRSPLHF
CDR3nt: TGCGCCAGCAGCGCCGGGACATTACGGTCACCCCTCCACTTT

d_gene: TRBD2
j_gene: TRBJ2-3
v_gene: TRBV7-8
abundance: -
CDR3aa: CASSWSGRGSTDTQYF
CDR3nt: TGTGCCAGCAGCTGGTCGGGGCGGGGGAGCACAGATACGCAGTATTTT

d_gene: -
j_gene: TRBJ2-2
v_gene: TRBV20-1
abundance: -
CDR3aa: CSARDFSDTGELFF
CDR3nt: TGCAGTGCTAGAGACTTCTCGGACACCGGGGAGCTGTTTTTT

d_gene: -
j_gene: TRBJ2-5
v_gene: TRBV7-9
abundance: -
CDR3aa: CASSLVGEAQYF
CDR3nt: TGTGCCAGCAGCTTAGTCGGAGAGGCCCAGTACTTC

d_gene: -
j_gene: TRBJ2-5
v_gene: TRBV5-4
abundance: -
CDR3aa: CASSFTPVGEETQYF
CDR3nt: TGTGCCAGCAGCTTTACTCCGGTCGGTGAAGAGACCCAGTACTTC

d_gene: TRBD2
j_gene: TRBJ2-7
v_gene: TRBV5-1
abundance: few
CDR3aa: CASSWTSGYEQYF
CDR3nt: TGCGCCAGCAGCTGGACTAGCGGGTACGAGCAGTACTTC

d_gene: -
j_gene: TRBJ2-3
v_gene: TRBV6-6
abundance: once
CDR3aa: CASSLFSRAPGGDTQYF
CDR3nt: TGTGCCAGCAGCCTGTTTTCTCGCGCTCCTGGAGGAGATACGCAGTATTTT

d_gene: -
j_gene: TRBJ2-3
v_gene: TRBV5-1
abundance: -
CDR3aa: CASSSIGQGLAFSTDTQYF
CDR3nt: TGCGCCAGCAGCTCAATAGGGCAGGGGTTGGCCTTTAGCACAGATACGCAGTATTTT

d_gene: -
j_gene: TRBJ2-3
v_gene: TRBV6-6
abundance: -
CDR3aa: CASSTPGRTDTQYF
CDR3nt: TGTGCCAGCAGTACGCCGGGGAGGACAGATACGCAGTATTTT

d_gene: TRBD2
j_gene: TRBJ2-1
v_gene: TRBV12-3/TRBV12-4
abundance: few
CDR3aa: CASSLTVAGTETQFF
CDR3nt: TGTGCCAGCAGTTTGACGGTAGCGGGGACTGAGACCCAGTTCTTC

d_gene: TRBD2
j_gene: TRBJ2-7
v_gene: TRBV3-1
abundance: -
CDR3aa: CASSLAPGLGGYEQYF
CDR3nt: TGTGCCAGCAGCCTTGCACCGGGACTAGGGGGTTACGAGCAGTACTTC

d_gene: -
j_gene: TRBJ2-2
v_gene: TRBV27
abundance: -
CDR3aa: CASKARGMTGELFF
CDR3nt: TGTGCCAGCAAGGCCAGGGGTATGACCGGGGAGCTGTTTTTT

d_gene: -
j_gene: TRBJ2-7
v_gene: TRBV7-9
abundance: -
CDR3aa: CASSLEVSRANEQYF
CDR3nt: TGTGCCAGCAGCTTAGAGGTTAGCAGGGCCAACGAGCAGTACTTC

d_gene: -
j_gene: TRBJ1-4
v_gene: TRBV5-5
abundance: -
CDR3aa: CASSLRDIANEKLFF
CDR3nt: TGTGCCAGCAGCTTGCGGGACATAGCTAATGAAAAACTGTTTTTT

d_gene: -
j_gene: TRBJ1-6
v_gene: TRBV27
abundance: -
CDR3aa: CASSLYTGRNSPLHF
CDR3nt: TGTGCCAGCAGTTTATATACAGGGAGGAATTCACCCCTCCACTTT

d_gene: -
j_gene: TRBJ2-5
v_gene: TRBV29-1
abundance: many
CDR3aa: CSVLRQQETQYF
CDR3nt: TGCAGCGTTCTTAGACAGCAAGAGACCCAGTACTTC

d_gene: TRBD2
j_gene: TRBJ2-1
v_gene: TRBV4-2
abundance: -
CDR3aa: CASSRASGNSYNEQFF
CDR3nt: TGTGCCAGCAGCCGCGCCAGCGGGAACTCCTACAATGAGCAGTTCTTC

d_gene: -
j_gene: TRBJ1-6
v_gene: TRBV9
abundance: once
CDR3aa: CASGDPENSPLHF
CDR3nt: TGTGCCAGTGGGGATCCGGAGAATTCACCCCTCCACTTT

d_gene: -
j_gene: TRBJ2-7
v_gene: TRBV27
abundance: -
CDR3aa: CASSFYRSSYEQYF
CDR3nt: TGTGCCAGCAGTTTTTATCGTAGCTCCTACGAGCAGTACTTC

d_gene: -
j_gene: TRBJ2-5
v_gene: TRBV20-1
abundance: few
CDR3aa: CSASTYSGVLETQYF
CDR3nt: TGCAGTGCTTCCACATATTCGGGGGTTTTAGAGACCCAGTACTTC

d_gene: TRBD2
j_gene: TRBJ2-5
v_gene: TRBV20-1
abundance: -
CDR3aa: CSALPQGLAEETQYF
CDR3nt: TGCAGTGCTCTCCCCCAGGGACTAGCCGAGGAGACCCAGTACTTC

d_gene: -
j_gene: TRBJ2-5
v_gene: TRBV9
abundance: few
CDR3aa: CASSGRAEQETQYF
CDR3nt: TGTGCCAGCAGCGGACGAGCAGAGCAAGAGACCCAGTACTTC

d_gene: TRBD2
j_gene: TRBJ2-3
v_gene: TRBV9
abundance: few
CDR3aa: CASSVRTSGGRDTQYF
CDR3nt: TGTGCCAGCAGCGTCCGGACTAGCGGGGGCCGGGATACGCAGTATTTT

d_gene: -
j_gene: TRBJ2-3
v_gene: TRBV5-1
abundance: -
CDR3aa: CASSQSVDYTSTDTQYF
CDR3nt: TGCGCCAGCAGCCAAAGCGTGGACTATACTAGCACAGATACGCAGTATTTT

d_gene: TRBD1
j_gene: TRBJ2-7
v_gene: TRBV6-6
abundance: -
CDR3aa: CASSSDRTGYNEQYF
CDR3nt: TGTGCCAGCAGTTCCGACCGGACAGGATACAATGAGCAGTACTTC

d_gene: -
j_gene: TRBJ2-5
v_gene: TRBV10-2
abundance: -
CDR3aa: CASREITQETQYF
CDR3nt: TGCGCCAGCAGGGAAATTACCCAAGAGACCCAGTACTTC

d_gene: -
j_gene: TRBJ2-5
v_gene: TRBV20-1
abundance: few
CDR3aa: CSARLGNQETQYF
CDR3nt: TGCAGTGCTAGATTGGGGAACCAAGAGACCCAGTACTTC

d_gene: TRBD1
j_gene: TRBJ2-1
v_gene: TRBV20-1
abundance: few
CDR3aa: CSAQTGTAKTYNEQFF
CDR3nt: TGCAGTGCTCAAACCGGGACAGCAAAAACCTACAATGAGCAGTTCTTC

d_gene: -
j_gene: TRBJ1-4
v_gene: TRBV6-1
abundance: few
CDR3aa: CASSNDRTEKLFF
CDR3nt: TGTGCCAGCAGTAATGACAGGACTGAAAAACTGTTTTTT

d_gene: -
j_gene: TRBJ2-3
v_gene: TRBV29-1
abundance: -
CDR3aa: CSVEGAGARPTQYF
CDR3nt: TGCAGCGTTGAAGGGGCGGGGGCCCGGCCTACGCAGTATTTT

d_gene: -
j_gene: TRBJ2-1
v_gene: TRBV7-9
abundance: few
CDR3aa: CASSSQGVEQFF
CDR3nt: TGTGCCAGCAGCTCTCAAGGGGTTGAGCAGTTCTTC

d_gene: -
j_gene: TRBJ1-1
v_gene: TRBV3-1
abundance: few
CDR3aa: CASSSRLIGLTNTEAFF
CDR3nt: TGTGCCAGCAGCTCCAGACTGATTGGACTTACGAACACTGAAGCTTTCTTT

d_gene: TRBD1
j_gene: TRBJ2-1
v_gene: TRBV20-1
abundance: -
CDR3aa: CRARDRVTYNEQFF
CDR3nt: TGCAGGGCGAGGGACAGGGTCACCTACAATGAGCAGTTCTTC

d_gene: -
j_gene: TRBJ2-1
v_gene: TRBV5-1
abundance: -
CDR3aa: CASSLDPLGAGNEQFF
CDR3nt: TGCGCCAGCAGCTTGGATCCTTTGGGGGCAGGGAATGAGCAGTTCTTC

d_gene: -
j_gene: TRBJ1-2
v_gene: TRBV9
abundance: -
CDR3aa: CASSVGPAANYGYTF
CDR3nt: TGTGCCAGCAGCGTAGGTCCGGCGGCTAACTATGGCTACACCTTC

d_gene: -
j_gene: TRBJ2-3
v_gene: TRBV2
abundance: few
CDR3aa: CASSGLAGARFPTDTQYF
CDR3nt: TGTGCCAGCAGTGGACTGGCGGGGGCCCGATTCCCCACAGATACGCAGTATTTT